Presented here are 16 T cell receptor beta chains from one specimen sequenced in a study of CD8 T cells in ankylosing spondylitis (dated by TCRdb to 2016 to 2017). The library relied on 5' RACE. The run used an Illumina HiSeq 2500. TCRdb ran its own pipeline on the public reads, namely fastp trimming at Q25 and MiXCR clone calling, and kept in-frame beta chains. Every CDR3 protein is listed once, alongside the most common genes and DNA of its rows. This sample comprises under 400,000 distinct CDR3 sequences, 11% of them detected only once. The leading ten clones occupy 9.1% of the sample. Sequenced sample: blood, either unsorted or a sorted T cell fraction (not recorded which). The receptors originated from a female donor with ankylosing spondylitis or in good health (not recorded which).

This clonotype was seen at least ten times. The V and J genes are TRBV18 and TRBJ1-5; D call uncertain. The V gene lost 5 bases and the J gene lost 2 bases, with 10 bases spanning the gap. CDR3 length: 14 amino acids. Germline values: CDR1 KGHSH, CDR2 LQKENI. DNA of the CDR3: TGTGCCAGCTCAGGGGAGAATGGCAATCAGCCCCAGCATTTT. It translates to CASSGENGNQPQHF.

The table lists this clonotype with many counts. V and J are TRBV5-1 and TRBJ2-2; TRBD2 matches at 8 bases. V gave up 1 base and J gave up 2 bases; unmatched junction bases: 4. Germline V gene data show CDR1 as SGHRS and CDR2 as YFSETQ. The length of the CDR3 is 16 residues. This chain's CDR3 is CASSLRLAGNTGELFF. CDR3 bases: TGCGCCAGCAGCTTGCGGCTAGCGGGTAACACCGGGGAGCTGTTTTTT. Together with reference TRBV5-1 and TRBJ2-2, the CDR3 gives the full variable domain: KAGVTQTPRYLIKTRGQQVTLSCSPISGHRSVSWYQQTPGQGLQFLFEYFSETQRNKGNFPGRFSGRQFSNSRSEMNVSTLELGDSALYLCASSLRLAGNTGELFFGEGSRLTVL.

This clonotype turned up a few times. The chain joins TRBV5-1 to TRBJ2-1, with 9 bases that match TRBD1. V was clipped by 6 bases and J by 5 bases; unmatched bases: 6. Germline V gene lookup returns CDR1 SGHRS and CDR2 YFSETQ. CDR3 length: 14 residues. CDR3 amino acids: CASKPGQGHNEQFF. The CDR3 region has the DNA TGCGCCAGCAAACCGGGACAGGGCCACAATGAGCAGTTCTTC.

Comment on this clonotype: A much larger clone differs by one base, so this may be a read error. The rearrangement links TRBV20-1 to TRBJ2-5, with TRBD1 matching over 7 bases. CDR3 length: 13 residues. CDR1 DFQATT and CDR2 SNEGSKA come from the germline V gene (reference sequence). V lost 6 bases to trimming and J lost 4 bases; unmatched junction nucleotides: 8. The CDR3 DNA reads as TGCAGTGCGTCCGACAACAGGGGAGAGACCCAGTACTTC. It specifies CSASDNRGETQYF.

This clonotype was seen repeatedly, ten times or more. This CDR3 is CASSLSRGPGNQPQHF. The CDR3, as DNA: TGTGCCAGCAGTTTATCTCGGGGTCCTGGCAATCAGCCCCAGCATTTT. J is TRBJ1-5 and V is TRBV27; no reliable D call. The length of the CDR3 is 16 residues. V was pared by 0 bases and J by 2 bases, with 11 bases between. Germline V gene sequence: CDR1 MNHEY, CDR2 SMNVEV (reference sequence).

The CDR3 nucleotides read TGTGCCAGCAGCGCGAGCGGGGAGGTCTACGAGCAGTACTTC. Its translation: CASSASGEVYEQYF. The chain employs TRBV7-3 and TRBJ2-7; TRBD2 aligns across 7 bases. V dropped 5 bases and J dropped 3; count of bases not matched to a gene: 7. The CDR3 consists of 14 residues. CDR1 and CDR2 from the germline V gene are SGHTA and FQGTGA.

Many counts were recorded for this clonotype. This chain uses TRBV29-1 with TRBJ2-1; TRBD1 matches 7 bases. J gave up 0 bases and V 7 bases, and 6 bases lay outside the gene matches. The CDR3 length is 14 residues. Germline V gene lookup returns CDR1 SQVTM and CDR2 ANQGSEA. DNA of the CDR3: TGCAGCGCCACCGCAGGGGGCTCCTACAATGAGCAGTTCTTC. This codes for CSATAGGSYNEQFF.

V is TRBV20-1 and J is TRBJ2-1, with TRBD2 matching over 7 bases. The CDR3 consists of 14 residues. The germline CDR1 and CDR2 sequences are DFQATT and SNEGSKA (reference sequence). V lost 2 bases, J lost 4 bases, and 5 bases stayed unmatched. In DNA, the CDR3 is TGCAGTGCTAGACTTGGGACTATTTACAATGAGCAGTTCTTC. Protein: CSARLGTIYNEQFF.

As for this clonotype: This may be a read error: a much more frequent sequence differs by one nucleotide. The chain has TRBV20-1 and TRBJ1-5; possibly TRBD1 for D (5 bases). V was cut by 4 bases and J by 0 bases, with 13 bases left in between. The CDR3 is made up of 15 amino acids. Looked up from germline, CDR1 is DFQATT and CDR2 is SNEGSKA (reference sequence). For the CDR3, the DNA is TGCAGTGCTATGGAACCGGGACGTAGCAATCAGCCCCAGCATTTT. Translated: CSAMEPGRSNQPQHF.

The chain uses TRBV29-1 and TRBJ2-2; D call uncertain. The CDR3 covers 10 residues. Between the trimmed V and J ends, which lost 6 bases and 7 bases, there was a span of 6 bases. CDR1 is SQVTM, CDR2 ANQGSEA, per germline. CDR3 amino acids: CSVKDGELFF. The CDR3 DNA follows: TGCAGCGTGAAAGACGGGGAGCTGTTTTTT.

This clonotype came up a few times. CDR3 DNA: TGTGCCAGCAGTGGACAGGGGGAGAATGAGCAGTTCTTC. As protein: CASSGQGENEQFF. This chain uses TRBV25-1 with TRBJ2-1, with 9 bases lining up with TRBD1. V trimming: 4 bases; J trimming: 7 bases; junction bases outside the gene matches: 2. In germline, CDR1 is MGHDK, CDR2 SYGVNS. The CDR3 runs 13 residues.

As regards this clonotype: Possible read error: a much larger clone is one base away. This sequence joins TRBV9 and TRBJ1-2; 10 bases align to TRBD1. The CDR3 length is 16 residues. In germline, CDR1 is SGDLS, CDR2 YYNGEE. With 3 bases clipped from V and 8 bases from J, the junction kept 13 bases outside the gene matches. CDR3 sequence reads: CASSAEGGQGPSGYTF. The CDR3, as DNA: TGTGCCAGCAGCGCGGAGGGGGGACAGGGGCCGTCGGGCTACACCTTC.

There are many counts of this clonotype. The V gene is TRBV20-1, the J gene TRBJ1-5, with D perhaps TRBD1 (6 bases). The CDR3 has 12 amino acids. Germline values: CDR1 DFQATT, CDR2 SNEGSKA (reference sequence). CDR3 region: CSKGVSNQPQHF. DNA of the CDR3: TGCAGCAAGGGGGTTAGCAATCAGCCCCAGCATTTT.

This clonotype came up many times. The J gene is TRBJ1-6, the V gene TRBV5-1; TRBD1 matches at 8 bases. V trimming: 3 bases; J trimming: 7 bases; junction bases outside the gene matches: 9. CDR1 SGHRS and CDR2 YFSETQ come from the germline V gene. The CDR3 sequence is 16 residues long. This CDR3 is CASSSSKDRANSPLHF. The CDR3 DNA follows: TGCGCCAGCAGCTCAAGTAAGGACAGGGCAAATTCACCCCTCCACTTT.

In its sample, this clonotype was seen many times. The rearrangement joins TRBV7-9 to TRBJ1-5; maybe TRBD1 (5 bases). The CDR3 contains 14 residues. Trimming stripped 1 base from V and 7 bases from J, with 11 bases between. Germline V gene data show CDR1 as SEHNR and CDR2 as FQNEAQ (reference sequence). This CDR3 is CASSLGGLGQPQHF. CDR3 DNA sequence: TGTGCCAGCAGCTTAGGGGGCCTAGGGCAGCCCCAGCATTTT.

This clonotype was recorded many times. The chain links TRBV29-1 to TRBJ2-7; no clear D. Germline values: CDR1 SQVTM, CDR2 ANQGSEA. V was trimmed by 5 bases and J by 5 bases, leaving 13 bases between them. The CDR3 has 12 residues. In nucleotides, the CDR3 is TGCAGCGTTCGGGCACTCCCCCACGAGCAGTACTTC. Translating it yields CSVRALPHEQYF.